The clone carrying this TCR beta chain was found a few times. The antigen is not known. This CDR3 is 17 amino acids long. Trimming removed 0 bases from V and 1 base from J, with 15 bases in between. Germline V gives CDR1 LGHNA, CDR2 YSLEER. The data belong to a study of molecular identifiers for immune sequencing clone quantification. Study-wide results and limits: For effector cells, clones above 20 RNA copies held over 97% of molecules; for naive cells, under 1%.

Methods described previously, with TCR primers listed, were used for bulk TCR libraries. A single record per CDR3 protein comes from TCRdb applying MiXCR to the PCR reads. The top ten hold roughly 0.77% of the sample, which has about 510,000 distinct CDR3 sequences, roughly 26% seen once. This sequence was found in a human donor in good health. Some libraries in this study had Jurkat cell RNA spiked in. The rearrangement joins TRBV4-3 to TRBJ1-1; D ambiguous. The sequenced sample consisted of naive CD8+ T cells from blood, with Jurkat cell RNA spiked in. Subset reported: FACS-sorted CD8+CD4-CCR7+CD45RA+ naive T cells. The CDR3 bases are TGCGCCAGCAGCCAAGATCTGGGCCGCGATGGGAACACTGAAGCTTTCTTT. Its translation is CASSQDLGRDGNTEAFF.